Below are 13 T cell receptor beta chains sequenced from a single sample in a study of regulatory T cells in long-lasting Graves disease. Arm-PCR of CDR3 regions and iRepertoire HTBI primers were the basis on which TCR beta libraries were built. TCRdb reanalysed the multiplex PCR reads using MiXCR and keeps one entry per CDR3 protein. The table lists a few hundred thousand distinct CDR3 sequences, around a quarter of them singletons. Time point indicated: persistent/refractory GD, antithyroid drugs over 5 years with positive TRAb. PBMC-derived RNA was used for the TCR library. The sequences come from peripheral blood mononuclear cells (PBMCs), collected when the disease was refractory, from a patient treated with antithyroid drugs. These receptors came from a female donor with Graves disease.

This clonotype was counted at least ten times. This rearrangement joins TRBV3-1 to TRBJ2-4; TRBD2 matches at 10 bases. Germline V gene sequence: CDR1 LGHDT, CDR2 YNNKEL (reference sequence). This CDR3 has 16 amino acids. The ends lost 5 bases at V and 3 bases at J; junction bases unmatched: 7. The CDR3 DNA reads TGTGCCAGCAGCTCCGGGACTAGCGACGGCAAAAACATTCAGTACTTC. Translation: CASSSGTSDGKNIQYF.

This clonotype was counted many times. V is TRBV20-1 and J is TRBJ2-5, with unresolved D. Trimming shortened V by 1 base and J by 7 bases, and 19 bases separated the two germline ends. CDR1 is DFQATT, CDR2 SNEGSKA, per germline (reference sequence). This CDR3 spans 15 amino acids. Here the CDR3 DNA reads TGCAGTGCTAGAGGGGGTGGTCCAGTTCTGGGGACCCAGTACTTC. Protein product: CSARGGGPVLGTQYF.

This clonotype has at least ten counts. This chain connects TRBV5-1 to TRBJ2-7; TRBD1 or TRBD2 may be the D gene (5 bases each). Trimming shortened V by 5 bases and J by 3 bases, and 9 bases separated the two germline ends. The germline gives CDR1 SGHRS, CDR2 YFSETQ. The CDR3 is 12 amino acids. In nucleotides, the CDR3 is TGCGCCAGCAGAGGGGACCGCTACGAGCAGTACTTC. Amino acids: CASRGDRYEQYF.

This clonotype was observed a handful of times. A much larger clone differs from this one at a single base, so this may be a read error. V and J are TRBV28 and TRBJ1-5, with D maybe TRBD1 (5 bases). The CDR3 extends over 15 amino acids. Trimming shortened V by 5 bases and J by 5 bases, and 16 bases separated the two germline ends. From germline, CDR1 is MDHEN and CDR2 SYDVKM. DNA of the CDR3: TGTGCCAGCAGTCCAGGGATATCTGAGGATCAGCCCCAGCATTTT. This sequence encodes CASSPGISEDQPQHF.

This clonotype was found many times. Here the CDR3 DNA reads TGTGCCAGCAGCCAATCAGGACGGTGGAACACTGAAGCTTTCTTT. Translated: CASSQSGRWNTEAFF. This chain links TRBV12-3 or TRBV12-4 with TRBJ1-1, with D uncertain. Trimming stripped 6 bases from V and 1 base from J, with 15 bases between. The CDR3 is 15 residues long.

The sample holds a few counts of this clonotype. CDR3 amino acids: CASSLAEGVEAFF. The CDR3 bases are TGTGCCAGCAGCTTAGCAGAGGGGGTCGAAGCTTTCTTT. This chain joins TRBV7-9 and TRBJ1-1; D might be TRBD1 (6 bases). V was pared by 0 bases and J by 8 bases, with 10 bases between. CDR3 length equals 13 residues. Germline CDR1 SEHNR, CDR2 FQNEAQ (reference sequence).

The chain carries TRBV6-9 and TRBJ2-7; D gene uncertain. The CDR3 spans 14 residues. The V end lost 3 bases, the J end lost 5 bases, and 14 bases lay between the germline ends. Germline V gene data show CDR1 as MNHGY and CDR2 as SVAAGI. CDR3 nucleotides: TGTGCCAGCAGTTACCCGAGGAATCAGAACGAGCAGTACTTC. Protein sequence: CASSYPRNQNEQYF.

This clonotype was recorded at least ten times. The CDR3 coding sequence is TGTGCCAGCAGTCTGAACGACGGAAGGAACACTGAAGCTTTCTTT. This translates into CASSLNDGRNTEAFF. The chain uses TRBV28 and TRBJ1-1; D not resolved. Germline-derived CDR1 and CDR2 are MDHEN and SYDVKM. The V end lost 5 bases, the J end lost 1 base, and 14 bases lay between the germline ends. The CDR3 contains 15 residues.

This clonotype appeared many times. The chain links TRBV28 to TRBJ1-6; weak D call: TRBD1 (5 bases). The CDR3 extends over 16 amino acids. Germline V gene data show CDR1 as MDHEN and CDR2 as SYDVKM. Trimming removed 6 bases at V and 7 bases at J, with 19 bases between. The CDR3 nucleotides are TGTGCCAGCAGCTCCATTTGGGACGGGGGAAATTCACCCCTCCACTTT. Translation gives CASSSIWDGGNSPLHF. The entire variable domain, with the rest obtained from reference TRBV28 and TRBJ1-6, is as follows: DVKVTQSSRYLVKRTGEKVFLECVQDMDHENMFWYRQDPGLGLRLIYFSYDVKMKEKGDIPEGYSVSREKKERFSLILESASTNQTSMYLCASSSIWDGGNSPLHFGNGTRLTVT.

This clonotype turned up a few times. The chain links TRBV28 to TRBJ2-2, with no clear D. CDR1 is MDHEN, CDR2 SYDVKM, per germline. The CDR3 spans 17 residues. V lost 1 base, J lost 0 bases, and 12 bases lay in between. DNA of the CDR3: TGTGCCAGCAGTTTATTTTTAGGAAATTCGAACACCGGGGAGCTGTTTTTT. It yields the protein CASSLFLGNSNTGELFF.

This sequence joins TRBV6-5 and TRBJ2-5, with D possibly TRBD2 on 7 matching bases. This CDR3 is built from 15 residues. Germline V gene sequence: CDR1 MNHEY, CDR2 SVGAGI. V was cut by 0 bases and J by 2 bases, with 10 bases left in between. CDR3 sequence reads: CASSYSRGGQETQYF. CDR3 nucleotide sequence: TGTGCCAGCAGTTACTCGAGGGGGGGACAAGAGACCCAGTACTTC.

The CDR3 reads CSVEEGQGDYGYTF. The CDR3 region has the DNA TGCAGCGTTGAAGAAGGACAGGGTGACTATGGCTACACCTTC. V usage is TRBV29-1 and J usage is TRBJ1-2; 8 bases match TRBD1. The CDR3 spans 14 residues. Germline CDR1 is SQVTM and CDR2 is ANQGSEA. Unmatched junction bases numbered 3, after V lost 0 bases and J lost 3 bases.

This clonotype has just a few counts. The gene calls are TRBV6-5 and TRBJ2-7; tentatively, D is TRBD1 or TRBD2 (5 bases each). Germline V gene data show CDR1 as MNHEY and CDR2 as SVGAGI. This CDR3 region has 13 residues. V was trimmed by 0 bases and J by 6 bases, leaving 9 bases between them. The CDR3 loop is CASSYSGTSEQYF. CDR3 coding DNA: TGTGCCAGCAGTTACTCCGGGACCAGCGAGCAGTACTTC.